The T cell receptor beta chain under discussion was sequenced for a study of cytomegalovirus exposure and HLA in healthy donors. As for the study in general: Among around 400 genotyped donors, 80% to 90% fell in the Caucasian-associated ancestry cluster.

Notes on the study in general: Overall, around 160 TCR beta chains were annotated as cytomegalovirus-associated. When a later analysis compared HLA-associated TCR beta chains with equally common others, the HLA-associated chains turned out to be more clonally expanded and to have lower generation probabilities. An analysis that was carried out later associated 16,951 TCR beta sequences with HLA alleles at 0.05 false discovery rate.

Germline V gene lookup returns CDR1 MDHEN and CDR2 SYDVKM. Trimming removed 2 bases from V and 0 bases from J, with 8 bases in between. The CDR3 covers 15 residues. Notes on this clone: The antigen is not known.

It was with 60 Vbeta and 13 Jbeta primers that the PCR ran. Sequencing used immunoSEQ multiplex PCR; TCRdb keeps in-frame clones, though not all of them. This sample has about 130,000 clones; 75% to 85% occur once, and the top ten carry 1%. The TCR comes from a man aged 35 to 55 in good health and CMV-seronegative. The sample comprised PBMCs. This chain joins TRBV28 and TRBJ1-5; D gene unclear. This chain's CDR3 is CASSLEVNSNQPQHF. The CDR3 bases are TGTGCCAGCAGTTTAGAGGTTAATAGCAATCAGCCCCAGCATTTT.